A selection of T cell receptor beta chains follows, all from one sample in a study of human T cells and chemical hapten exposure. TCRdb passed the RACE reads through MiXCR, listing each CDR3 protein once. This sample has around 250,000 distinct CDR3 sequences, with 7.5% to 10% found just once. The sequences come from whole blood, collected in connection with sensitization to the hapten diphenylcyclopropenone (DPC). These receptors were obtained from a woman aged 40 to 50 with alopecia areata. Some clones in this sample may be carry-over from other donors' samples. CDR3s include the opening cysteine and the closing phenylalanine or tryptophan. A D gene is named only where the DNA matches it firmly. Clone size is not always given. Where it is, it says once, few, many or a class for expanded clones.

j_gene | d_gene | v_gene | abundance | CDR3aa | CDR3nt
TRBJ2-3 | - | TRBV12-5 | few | CASGASSTDTQYF | TGTGCTAGTGGGGCCTCTAGCACAGATACGCAGTATTTT
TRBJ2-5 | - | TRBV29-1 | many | CSVDGLGGQETQYF | TGCAGCGTTGATGGTTTAGGGGGACAAGAGACCCAGTACTTC
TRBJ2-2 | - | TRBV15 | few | CATSRFGGELFF | TGTGCCACCAGCAGGTTCGGTGGGGAGCTGTTTTTT
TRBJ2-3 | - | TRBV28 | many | CASSLTVTDTQYF | TGTGCCAGCAGTTTAACAGTCACAGATACGCAGTATTTT
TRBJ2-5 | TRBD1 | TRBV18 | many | CASSLRSLDRGETQYF | TGTGCCAGCTCCCTCCGCTCGTTGGACAGGGGAGAGACCCAGTACTTC
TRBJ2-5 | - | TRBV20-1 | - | CSGESIGETQYF | TGCAGTGGGGAGAGCATTGGAGAGACCCAGTACTTC
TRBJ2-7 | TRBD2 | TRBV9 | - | CASSARTSGPGEQYF | TGTGCCAGCAGCGCCCGGACTAGCGGACCCGGGGAGCAGTACTTC
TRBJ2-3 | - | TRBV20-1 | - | CSATPRADTQYF | TGCAGTGCTACGCCGAGAGCAGATACGCAGTATTTT
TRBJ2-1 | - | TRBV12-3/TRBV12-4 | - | CASSLTRLYNEQFF | TGTGCCAGCAGTTTAACCCGTCTCTACAATGAGCAGTTCTTC
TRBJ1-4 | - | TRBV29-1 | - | CSASLGGLNEKLFF | TGCAGCGCGTCACTGGGTGGTCTGAATGAAAAACTGTTTTTT
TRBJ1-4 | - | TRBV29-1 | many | CSVLQGREKLFF | TGCAGCGTTTTACAGGGCCGTGAAAAACTGTTTTTT
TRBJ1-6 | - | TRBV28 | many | CASSTAVNSPLHF | TGTGCCAGCAGTACAGCGGTGAATTCACCCCTCCACTTT
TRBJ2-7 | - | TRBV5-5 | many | CASSSTATRTYEQYF | TGTGCCAGCAGCTCGACAGCGACCCGGACCTACGAGCAGTACTTC
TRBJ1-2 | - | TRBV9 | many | CASSVNQEGYGYTF | TGTGCCAGCAGCGTGAATCAAGAGGGCTATGGCTACACCTTC
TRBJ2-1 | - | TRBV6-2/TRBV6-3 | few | CASSYPGRSRLEQFF | TGTGCCAGCAGTTACCCAGGCAGGTCACGTCTAGAGCAGTTCTTC
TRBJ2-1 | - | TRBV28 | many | CASSLTGRDEQFF | TGTGCCAGCAGTTTAACAGGGCGGGATGAGCAGTTCTTC
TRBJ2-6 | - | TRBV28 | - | CASRKSGANVLTF | TGTGCCAGCAGGAAATCTGGGGCCAACGTCCTGACTTTC
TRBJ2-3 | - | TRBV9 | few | CASSPMPPHLDGIPSSTDTQYF | TGTGCCAGCAGCCCTATGCCGCCCCATCTTGATGGGATCCCCTCTAGCACAGATACGCAGTATTTT
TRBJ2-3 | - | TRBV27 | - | CASSLWQGGTDTQYF | TGTGCCAGCAGTTTATGGCAGGGTGGCACAGATACGCAGTATTTT
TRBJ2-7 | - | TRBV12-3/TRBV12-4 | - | CASSLGEPYEQYF | TGTGCCAGCAGTTTGGGGGAACCCTACGAGCAGTACTTC
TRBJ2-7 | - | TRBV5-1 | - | CASSLAPISGRYEQYF | TGCGCCAGCAGCTTGGCACCTATTAGCGGAAGATACGAGCAGTACTTC
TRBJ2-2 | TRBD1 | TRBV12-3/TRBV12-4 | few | CASSFHTGQGAGELFF | TGTGCCAGCAGTTTCCATACGGGACAGGGGGCCGGGGAGCTGTTTTTT
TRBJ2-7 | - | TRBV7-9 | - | CASSLVGSYYEQYF | TGTGCCAGCAGCTTAGTTGGCAGTTACTACGAGCAGTACTTC
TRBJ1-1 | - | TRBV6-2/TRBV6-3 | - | CASSSHTGDTEAFF | TGTGCCAGCAGTTCGCATACCGGAGACACTGAAGCTTTCTTT
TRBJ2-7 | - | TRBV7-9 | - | CASSPVTVLGLAYEQYF | TGTGCCAGCAGCCCCGTCACAGTACTGGGGCTAGCCTACGAGCAGTACTTC
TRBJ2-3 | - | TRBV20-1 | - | CSATGPTDTQYF | TGCAGTGCTACGGGCCCCACAGATACGCAGTATTTT
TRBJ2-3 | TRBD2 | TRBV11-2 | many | CASSSSTSGRVDTQYF | TGTGCCAGCAGCTCCTCGACTAGCGGGAGAGTTGATACGCAGTATTTT
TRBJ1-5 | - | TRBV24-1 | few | CATSVRGDQPQHF | TGTGCCACCAGTGTTAGGGGGGATCAGCCCCAGCATTTT
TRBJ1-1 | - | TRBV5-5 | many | CASSITANTEAFF | TGTGCCAGCAGCATCACAGCGAACACTGAAGCTTTCTTT